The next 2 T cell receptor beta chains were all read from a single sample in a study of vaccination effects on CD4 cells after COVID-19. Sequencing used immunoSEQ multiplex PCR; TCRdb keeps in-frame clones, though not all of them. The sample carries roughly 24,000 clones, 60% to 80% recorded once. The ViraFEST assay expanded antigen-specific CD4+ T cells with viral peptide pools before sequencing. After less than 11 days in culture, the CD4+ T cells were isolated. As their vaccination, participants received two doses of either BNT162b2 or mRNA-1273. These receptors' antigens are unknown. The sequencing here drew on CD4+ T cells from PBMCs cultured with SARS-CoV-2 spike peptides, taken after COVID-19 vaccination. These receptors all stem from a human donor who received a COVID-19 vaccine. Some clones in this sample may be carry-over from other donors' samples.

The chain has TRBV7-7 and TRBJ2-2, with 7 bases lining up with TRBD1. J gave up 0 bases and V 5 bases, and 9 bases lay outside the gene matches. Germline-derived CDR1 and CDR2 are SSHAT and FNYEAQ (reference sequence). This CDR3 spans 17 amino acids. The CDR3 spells CASSPSPQGTNTGELFF. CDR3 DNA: TGTGCCAGCAGCCCGAGTCCACAGGGGACGAACACCGGGGAGCTGTTTTTT.

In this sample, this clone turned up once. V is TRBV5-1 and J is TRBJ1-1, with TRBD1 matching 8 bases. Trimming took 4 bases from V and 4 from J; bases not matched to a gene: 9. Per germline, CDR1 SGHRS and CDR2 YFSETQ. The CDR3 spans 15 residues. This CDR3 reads CASSGQGAFGTEAFF. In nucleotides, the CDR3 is TGCGCCAGCAGCGGGCAGGGGGCATTTGGCACTGAAGCTTTCTTT.